The clone carrying this TCR beta chain has just a few counts. CDR3 length: 13 amino acids. Germline V gene sequence: CDR1 SQVTM, CDR2 ANQGSEA. The V and J ends lost 5 bases and 2 bases respectively, with 10 bases between them. These data belong to a study of blood T cell repertoires in COVID-19. On the study more broadly: Sites across the United States, Italy and Spain contributed samples from acute and convalescent COVID-19. From T cells, B-cell-depleted T cells, or PBMCs came the material, which was cDNA or gDNA.

How the authors handled the data: Nucleated cell counts were estimated from reference gene primer amplification. TCRdb's copy holds only in-frame clones and misses some; the assay was immunoSEQ multiplex PCR. The V and J calls and clone size come from that table; D and trimming were worked out from the DNA. The table lists more than 95,000 clones, over 60% of them singletons. The sample comprised peripheral blood. The V and J genes are TRBV29-1 and TRBJ1-3; a possible D gene is TRBD1 (6 bases). This TCR was sampled from a man in his sixties or seventies with acute or convalescent COVID-19. The CDR3, as DNA: TGCAGCGTTTCCGGGACACCTGGAAACACCATATATTTT. Translated: CSVSGTPGNTIYF.